This T cell receptor beta chain emerged from a study of graft-versus-host responses after intestinal transplantation. Overall study: Multivisceral, liver-intestinal, or isolated intestinal grafts went to recipients. Uniformly, recipients were administered anti-thymocyte globulin induction with subsequent tacrolimus and steroids for roughly three years.

V shed 1 base and J 0 bases; nucleotides not matched to a gene: 1. The CDR3 contains 15 residues. Germline values: CDR1 SEHNR, CDR2 FQNEAQ (reference sequence). This clone was recorded a few times. The method was immunoSEQ multiplex PCR; TCRdb's version includes in-frame clones alone and lacks a portion of them. The sample has fewer than 10,000 clones, just under 80% seen once. Once graft tissue had been processed, intraepithelial and lamina propria lymphocytes were released. Sequencing was performed on ileum tissue, taken about 520 days after intestinal transplant. The chain couples TRBV7-9 to TRBJ1-2; 8 positions match TRBD1. This clonotype was sampled from a human patient who received an intestinal transplant, so some T cells may come from the graft donor. The DNA for the CDR3 is TGTGCCAGCAGCTTAGGGGACAGGACTAACTATGGCTACACCTTC. As protein: CASSLGDRTNYGYTF.